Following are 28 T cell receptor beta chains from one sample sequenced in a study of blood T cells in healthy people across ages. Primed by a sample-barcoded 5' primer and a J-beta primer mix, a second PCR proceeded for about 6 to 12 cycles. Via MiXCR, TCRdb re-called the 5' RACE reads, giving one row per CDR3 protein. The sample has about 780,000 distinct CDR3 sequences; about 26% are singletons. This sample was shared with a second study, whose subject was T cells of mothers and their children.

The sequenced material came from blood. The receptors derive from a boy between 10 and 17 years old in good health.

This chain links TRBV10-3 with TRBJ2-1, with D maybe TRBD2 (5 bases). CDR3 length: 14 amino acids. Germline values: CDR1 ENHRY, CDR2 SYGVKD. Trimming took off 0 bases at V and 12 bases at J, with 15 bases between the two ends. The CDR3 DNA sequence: TGTGCCATCAGTGAGTCCGGGGAAGACCGGAGGCAGTTCTTC. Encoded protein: CAISESGEDRRQFF.

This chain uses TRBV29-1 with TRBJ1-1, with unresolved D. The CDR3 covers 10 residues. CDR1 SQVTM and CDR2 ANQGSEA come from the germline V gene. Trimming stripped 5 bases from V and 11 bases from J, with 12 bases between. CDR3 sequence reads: CSVSEGSAFF. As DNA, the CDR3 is TGCAGCGTTTCGGAAGGGAGCGCTTTCTTT.

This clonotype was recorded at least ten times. The CDR3 sequence: CASSSRMEGMLFF. CDR3 bases: TGTGCCAGCAGCTCCAGAATGGAAGGGATGTTGTTTTTT. V usage is TRBV7-9 and J usage is TRBJ1-4; unclear D gene. V was clipped by 4 bases and J by 15 bases, with 18 bases between them. The CDR3 has 13 amino acids. CDR1 SEHNR and CDR2 FQNEAQ come from the germline V gene (reference sequence).

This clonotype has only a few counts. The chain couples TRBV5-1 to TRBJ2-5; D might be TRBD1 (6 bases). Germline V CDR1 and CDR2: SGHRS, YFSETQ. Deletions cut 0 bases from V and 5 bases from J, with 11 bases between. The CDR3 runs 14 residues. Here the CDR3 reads CASSLDVGQETQYF. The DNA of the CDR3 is TGCGCCAGCAGCTTGGATGTAGGACAGGAGACCCAGTACTTC.

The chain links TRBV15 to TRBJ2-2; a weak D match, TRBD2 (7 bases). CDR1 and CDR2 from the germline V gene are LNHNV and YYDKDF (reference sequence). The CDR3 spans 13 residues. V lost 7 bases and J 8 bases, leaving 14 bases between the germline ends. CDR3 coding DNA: TGTGCCACCAAGGGGGGGTCTGAAGGGGAGCTGTTTTTT. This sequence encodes CATKGGSEGELFF.

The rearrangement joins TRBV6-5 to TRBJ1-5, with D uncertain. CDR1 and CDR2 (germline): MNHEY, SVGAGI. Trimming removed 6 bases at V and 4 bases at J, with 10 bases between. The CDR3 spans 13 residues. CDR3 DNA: TGTGCCAGCAGCCGCCGGCGGAATCAGCCCCAGCATTTT. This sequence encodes CASSRRRNQPQHF.

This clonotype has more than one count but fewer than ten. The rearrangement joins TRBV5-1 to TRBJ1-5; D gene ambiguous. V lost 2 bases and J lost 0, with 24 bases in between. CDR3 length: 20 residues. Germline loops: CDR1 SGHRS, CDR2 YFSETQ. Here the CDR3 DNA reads TGCGCCAGCAGCTTTGTGTGCCCACGGAGAATCTTTTATAGCAATCAGCCCCAGCATTTT. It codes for CASSFVCPRRIFYSNQPQHF.

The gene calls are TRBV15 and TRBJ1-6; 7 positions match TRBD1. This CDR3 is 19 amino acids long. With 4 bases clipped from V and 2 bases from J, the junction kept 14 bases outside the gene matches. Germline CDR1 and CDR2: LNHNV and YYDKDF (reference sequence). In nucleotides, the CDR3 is TGTGCCACCAGCACGAGGACAGGTGGAATTTGGCCCTATAATTCACCCCTCCACTTT. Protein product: CATSTRTGGIWPYNSPLHF.

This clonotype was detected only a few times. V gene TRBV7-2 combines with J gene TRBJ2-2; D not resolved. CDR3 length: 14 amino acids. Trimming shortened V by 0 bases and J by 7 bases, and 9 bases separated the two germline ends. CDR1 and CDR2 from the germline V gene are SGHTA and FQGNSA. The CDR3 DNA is TGTGCCAGCAGCTTAGCGAGGACGGGCGGGGAGCTGTTTTTT. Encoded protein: CASSLARTGGELFF.

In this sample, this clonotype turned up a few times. In nucleotides, the CDR3 is TGTGCCAGTAGGACAACAGCGGGCGGAGCTTTCTTT. Its protein is CASRTTAGGAFF. The J gene is TRBJ1-1, the V gene TRBV19; D gene uncertain. The CDR3 runs to 12 residues. Between the trimmed V and J ends, which lost 6 bases and 10 bases, there was a span of 15 bases. Germline assignment: CDR1 LNHDA and CDR2 SQIVND (reference sequence).

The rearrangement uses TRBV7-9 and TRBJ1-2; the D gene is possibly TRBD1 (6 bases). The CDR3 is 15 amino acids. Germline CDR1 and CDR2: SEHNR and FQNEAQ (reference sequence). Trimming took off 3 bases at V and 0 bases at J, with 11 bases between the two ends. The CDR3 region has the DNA TGTGCCAGCAGCTTGGACAGCTCGGCTAACTATGGCTACACCTTC. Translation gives CASSLDSSANYGYTF. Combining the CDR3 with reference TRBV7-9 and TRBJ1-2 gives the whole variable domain DTGVSQNPRHKITKRGQNVTFRCDPISEHNRLYWYRQTLGQGPEFLTYFQNEAQLEKSRLLSDRFSAERPKGSFSTLEIQRTEQGDSAMYLCASSLDSSANYGYTFGSGTRLTVV.

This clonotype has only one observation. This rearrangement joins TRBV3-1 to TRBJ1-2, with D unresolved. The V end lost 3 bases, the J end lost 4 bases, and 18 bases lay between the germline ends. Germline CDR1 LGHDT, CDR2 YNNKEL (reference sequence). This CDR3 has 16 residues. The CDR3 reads CASSQSPTAVFYGYTF. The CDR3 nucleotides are TGTGCCAGCAGCCAGTCCCCAACGGCAGTCTTCTATGGCTACACCTTC.

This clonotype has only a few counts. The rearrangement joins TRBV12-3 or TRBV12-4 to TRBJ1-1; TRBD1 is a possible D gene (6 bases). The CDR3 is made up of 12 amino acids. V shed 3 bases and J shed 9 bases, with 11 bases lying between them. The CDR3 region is CASSFSGQKAFF. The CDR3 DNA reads TGTGCCAGCAGTTTTTCGGGACAAAAAGCTTTCTTT.

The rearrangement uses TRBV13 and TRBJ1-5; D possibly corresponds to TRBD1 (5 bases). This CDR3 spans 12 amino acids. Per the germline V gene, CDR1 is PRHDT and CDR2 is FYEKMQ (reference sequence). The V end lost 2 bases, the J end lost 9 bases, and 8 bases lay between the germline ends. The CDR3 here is CASSLSGGPQHF. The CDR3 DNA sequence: TGTGCCAGCAGCTTAAGCGGGGGGCCCCAGCATTTT. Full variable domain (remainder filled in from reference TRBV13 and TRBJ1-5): AAGVIQSPRHLIKEKRETATLKCYPIPRHDTVYWYQQGPGQDPQFLISFYEKMQSDKGSIPDRFSAQQFSDYHSELNMSSLELGDSALYFCASSLSGGPQHFGDGTRLSIL.

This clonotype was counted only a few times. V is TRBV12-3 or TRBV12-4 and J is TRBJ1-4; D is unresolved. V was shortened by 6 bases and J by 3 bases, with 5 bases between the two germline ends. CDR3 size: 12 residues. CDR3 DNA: TGTGCCAGCAGCTTGGCTAATGAAAAACTGTTTTTT. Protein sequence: CASSLANEKLFF.

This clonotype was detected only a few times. Written as DNA, the CDR3 is TGTGCCACCAGTGATCCGCGCTCCTACAATGAGCAGTTCTTC. It codes for CATSDPRSYNEQFF. The chain uses TRBV24-1 and TRBJ2-1; D is unclear. The CDR3 has 14 amino acids. The germline V and J ends were trimmed by 3 bases and 0 bases, with 5 bases remaining between them. Germline assignment: CDR1 KGHDR and CDR2 SFDVKD.

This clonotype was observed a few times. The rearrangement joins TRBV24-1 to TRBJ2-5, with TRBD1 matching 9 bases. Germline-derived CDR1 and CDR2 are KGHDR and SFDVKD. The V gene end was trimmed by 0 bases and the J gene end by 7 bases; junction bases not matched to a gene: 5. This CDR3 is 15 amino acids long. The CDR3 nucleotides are TGTGCCACCAGTGATTTGTACAGGGGGCCCATGACCCAGTACTTC. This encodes CATSDLYRGPMTQYF.

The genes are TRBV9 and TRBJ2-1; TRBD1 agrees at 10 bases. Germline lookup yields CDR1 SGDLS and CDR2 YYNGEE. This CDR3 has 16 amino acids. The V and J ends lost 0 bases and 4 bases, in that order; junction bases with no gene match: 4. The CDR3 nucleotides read TGTGCCAGCAGCGTAGAGGACAGGGGGTCATACAATGAGCAGTTCTTC. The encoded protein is CASSVEDRGSYNEQFF. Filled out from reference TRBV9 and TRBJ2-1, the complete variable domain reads DSGVTQTPKHLITATGQRVTLRCSPRSGDLSVYWYQQSLDQGLQFLIQYYNGEERAKGNILERFSAQQFPDLHSELNLSSLELGDSALYFCASSVEDRGSYNEQFFGPGTRLTVL.

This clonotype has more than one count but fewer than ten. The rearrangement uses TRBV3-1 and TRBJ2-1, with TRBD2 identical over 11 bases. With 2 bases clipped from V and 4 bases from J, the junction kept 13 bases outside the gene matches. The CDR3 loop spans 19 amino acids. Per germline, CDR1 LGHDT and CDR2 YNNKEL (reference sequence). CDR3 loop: CASSQRRLAGPAVYNEQFF. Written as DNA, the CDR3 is TGTGCCAGCAGCCAACGGAGACTAGCGGGGCCTGCCGTATACAATGAGCAGTTCTTC.

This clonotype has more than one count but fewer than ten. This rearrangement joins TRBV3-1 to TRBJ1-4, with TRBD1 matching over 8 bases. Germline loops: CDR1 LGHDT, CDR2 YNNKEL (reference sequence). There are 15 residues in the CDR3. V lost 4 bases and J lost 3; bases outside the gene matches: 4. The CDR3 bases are TGTGCCAGCAGCCGGTCGGGACAGGCTAATGAAAAACTGTTTTTT. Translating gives CASSRSGQANEKLFF.

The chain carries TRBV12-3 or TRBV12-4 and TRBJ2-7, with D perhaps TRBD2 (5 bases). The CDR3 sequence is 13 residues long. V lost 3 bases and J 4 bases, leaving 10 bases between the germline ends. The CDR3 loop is CASSFVAPYEQYF. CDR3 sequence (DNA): TGTGCCAGCAGTTTTGTAGCGCCATACGAGCAGTACTTC.

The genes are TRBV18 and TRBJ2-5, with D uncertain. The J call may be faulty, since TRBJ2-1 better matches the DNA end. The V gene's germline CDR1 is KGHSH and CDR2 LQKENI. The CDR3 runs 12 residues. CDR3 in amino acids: CASSPRAREQFF. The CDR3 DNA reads TGTGCCAGCTCACCACGCGCCCGTGAGCAGTTCTTC.

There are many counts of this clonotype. The CDR3: CASSEQGALNEQFF. In nucleotides, the CDR3 is TGTGCCAGCAGTGAACAGGGGGCCCTCAATGAGCAGTTCTTC. V gene TRBV2 combines with J gene TRBJ2-1; 8 nucleotides line up with TRBD1. Germline loops: CDR1 SNHLY, CDR2 FYNNEI. The CDR3 has 14 amino acids. The V and J ends lost 2 bases and 6 bases, in that order; junction bases with no gene match: 3.

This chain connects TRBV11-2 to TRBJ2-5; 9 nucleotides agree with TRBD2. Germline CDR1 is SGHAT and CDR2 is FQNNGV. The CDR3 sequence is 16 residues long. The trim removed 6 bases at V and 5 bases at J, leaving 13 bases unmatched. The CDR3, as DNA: TGTGCCAGCAGAAACGTAGCGGGGGCCCTTCGGGAGACCCAGTACTTC. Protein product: CASRNVAGALRETQYF.

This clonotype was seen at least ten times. The CDR3 coding sequence is TGTGCCAGCGAGCCCTCGCCGGGCTACGAGCAGTACTTC. Translating it yields CASEPSPGYEQYF. The chain couples TRBV2 to TRBJ2-5; D remains ambiguous. Judging by the DNA end, TRBJ2-7 fits better; the J call may be wrong. The CDR3 consists of 13 residues. Germline V gives CDR1 SNHLY, CDR2 FYNNEI.

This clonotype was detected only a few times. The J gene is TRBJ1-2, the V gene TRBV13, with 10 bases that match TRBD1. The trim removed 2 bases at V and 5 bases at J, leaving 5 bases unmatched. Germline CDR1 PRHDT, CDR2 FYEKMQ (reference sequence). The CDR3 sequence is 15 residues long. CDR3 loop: CASSLLGQGRYGYTF. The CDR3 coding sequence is TGTGCCAGCAGCTTATTGGGACAGGGGAGATATGGCTACACCTTC.

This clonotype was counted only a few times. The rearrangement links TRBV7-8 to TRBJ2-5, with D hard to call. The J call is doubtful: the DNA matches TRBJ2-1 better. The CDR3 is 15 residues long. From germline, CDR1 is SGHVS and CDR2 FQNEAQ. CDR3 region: CASSLSIGAANVQFF. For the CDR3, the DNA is TGTGCCAGCAGCTTATCGATCGGCGCGGCTAACGTGCAGTTCTTC.

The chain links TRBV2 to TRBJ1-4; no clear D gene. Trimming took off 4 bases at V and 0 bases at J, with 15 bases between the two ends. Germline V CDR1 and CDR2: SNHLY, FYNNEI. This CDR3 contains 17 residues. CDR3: CASSVLGGPATNEKLFF. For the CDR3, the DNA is TGTGCCAGCAGTGTTCTAGGCGGACCTGCAACTAATGAAAAACTGTTTTTT.